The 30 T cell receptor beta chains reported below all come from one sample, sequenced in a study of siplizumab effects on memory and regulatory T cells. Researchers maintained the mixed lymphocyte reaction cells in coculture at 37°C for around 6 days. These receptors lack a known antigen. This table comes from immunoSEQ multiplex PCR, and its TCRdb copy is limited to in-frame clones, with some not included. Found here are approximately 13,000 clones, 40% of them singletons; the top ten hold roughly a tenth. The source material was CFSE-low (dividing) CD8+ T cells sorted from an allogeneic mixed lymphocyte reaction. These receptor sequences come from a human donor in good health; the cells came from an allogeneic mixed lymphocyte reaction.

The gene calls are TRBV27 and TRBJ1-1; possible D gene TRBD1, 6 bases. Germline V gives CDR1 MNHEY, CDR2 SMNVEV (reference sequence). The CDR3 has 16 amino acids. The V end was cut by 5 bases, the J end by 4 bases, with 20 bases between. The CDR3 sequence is CASSLGTLPGVTEAFF. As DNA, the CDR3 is TGTGCCAGCAGTCTCGGGACACTCCCTGGGGTCACTGAAGCTTTCTTT.

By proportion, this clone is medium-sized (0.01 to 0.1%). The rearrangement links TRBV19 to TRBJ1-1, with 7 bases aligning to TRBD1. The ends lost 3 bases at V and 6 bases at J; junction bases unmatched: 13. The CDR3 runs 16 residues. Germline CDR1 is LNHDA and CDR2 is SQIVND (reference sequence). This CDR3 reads CASSMGTASGRAEAFF. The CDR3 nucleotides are TGTGCCAGTAGTATGGGGACAGCGTCGGGGAGGGCTGAAGCTTTCTTT.

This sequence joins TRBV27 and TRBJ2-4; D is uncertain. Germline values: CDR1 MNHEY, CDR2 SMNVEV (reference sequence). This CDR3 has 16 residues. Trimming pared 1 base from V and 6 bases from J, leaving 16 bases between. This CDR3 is CASSLYGASRGNIQYF. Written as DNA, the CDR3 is TGTGCCAGCAGTTTATATGGTGCTTCTAGAGGAAACATTCAGTACTTC.

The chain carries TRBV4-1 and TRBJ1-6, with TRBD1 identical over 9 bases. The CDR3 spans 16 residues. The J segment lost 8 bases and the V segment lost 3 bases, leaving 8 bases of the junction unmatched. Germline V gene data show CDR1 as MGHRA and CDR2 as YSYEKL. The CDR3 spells CASSHGPGQGDSPLHF. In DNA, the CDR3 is TGCGCCAGCAGCCATGGTCCGGGACAGGGAGATTCACCCCTCCACTTT.

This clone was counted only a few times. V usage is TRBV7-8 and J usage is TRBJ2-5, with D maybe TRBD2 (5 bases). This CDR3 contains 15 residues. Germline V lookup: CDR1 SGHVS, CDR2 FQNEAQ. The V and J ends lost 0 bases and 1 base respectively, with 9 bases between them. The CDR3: CASSLARRAQETQYF. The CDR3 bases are TGTGCCAGCAGCTTAGCGAGGCGGGCCCAAGAGACCCAGTACTTC.

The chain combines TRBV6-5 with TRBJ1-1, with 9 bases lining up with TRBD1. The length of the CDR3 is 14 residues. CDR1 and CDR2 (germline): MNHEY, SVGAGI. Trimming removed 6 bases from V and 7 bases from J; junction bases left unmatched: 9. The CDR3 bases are TGTGCCAGCAGCATCGCGGGACAGGGCAATGAAGCTTTCTTT. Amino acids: CASSIAGQGNEAFF.

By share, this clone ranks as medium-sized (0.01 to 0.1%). DNA of the CDR3: TGTGCCAGCAGTTCCGGTAGTAATGGCTACACCTTC. Amino acids: CASSSGSNGYTF. The rearrangement uses TRBV27 and TRBJ1-2; D gene unclear. Germline V gene sequence: CDR1 MNHEY, CDR2 SMNVEV (reference sequence). The CDR3 contains 12 residues. V lost 4 bases to trimming and J lost 6 bases, with 9 bases between them.

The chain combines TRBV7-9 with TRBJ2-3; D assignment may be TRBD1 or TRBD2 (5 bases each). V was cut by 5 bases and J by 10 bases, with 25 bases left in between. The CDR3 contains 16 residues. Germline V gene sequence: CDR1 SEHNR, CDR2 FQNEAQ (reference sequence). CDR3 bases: TGTGCCAGCAGCCCCCCTCTAGCCCTTGTGGGGGAACCGCAGTATTTT. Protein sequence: CASSPPLALVGEPQYF.

The CDR3 loop is CASSFGRGRISGNTIYF. The CDR3 coding sequence is TGTGCCAGCAGCTTCGGCCGGGGCCGAATCTCTGGAAACACCATATATTTT. V usage is TRBV7-9 and J usage is TRBJ1-3, with a possible D match to TRBD1 (5 bases). From germline, CDR1 is SEHNR and CDR2 FQNEAQ (reference sequence). The CDR3 contains 17 residues. The ends were cut back, 3 bases at V and 0 bases at J, with 15 bases in the middle. The whole variable domain, filled in from reference TRBV7-9 and TRBJ1-3, reads DTGVSQNPRHKITKRGQNVTFRCDPISEHNRLYWYRQTLGQGPEFLTYFQNEAQLEKSRLLSDRFSAERPKGSFSTLEIQRTEQGDSAMYLCASSFGRGRISGNTIYFGEGSWLTVV.

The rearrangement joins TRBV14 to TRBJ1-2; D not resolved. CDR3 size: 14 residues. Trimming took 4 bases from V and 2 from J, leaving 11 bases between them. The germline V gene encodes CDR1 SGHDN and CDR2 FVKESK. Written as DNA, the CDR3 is TGTGCCAGCAGCCCGGAGGGCAGAAACTATGGCTACACCTTC. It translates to CASSPEGRNYGYTF. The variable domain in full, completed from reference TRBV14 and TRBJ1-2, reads EAGVTQFPSHSVIEKGQTVTLRCDPISGHDNLYWYRRVMGKEIKFLLHFVKESKQDESGMPNNRFLAERTGGTYSTLKVQPAELEDSGVYFCASSPEGRNYGYTFGSGTRLTVV.

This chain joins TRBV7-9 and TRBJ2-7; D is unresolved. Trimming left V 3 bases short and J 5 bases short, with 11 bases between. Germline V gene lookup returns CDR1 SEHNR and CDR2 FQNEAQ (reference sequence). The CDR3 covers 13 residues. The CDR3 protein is CASSFPLVDEQYF. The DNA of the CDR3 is TGTGCCAGCAGCTTCCCCCTGGTCGACGAGCAGTACTTC.

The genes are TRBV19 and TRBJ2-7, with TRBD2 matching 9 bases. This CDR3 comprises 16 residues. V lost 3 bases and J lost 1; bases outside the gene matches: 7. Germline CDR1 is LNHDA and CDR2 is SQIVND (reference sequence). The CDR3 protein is CASSIGIAGASYEQYF. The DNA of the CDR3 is TGTGCCAGTAGTATTGGGATAGCGGGAGCGTCCTACGAGCAGTACTTC.

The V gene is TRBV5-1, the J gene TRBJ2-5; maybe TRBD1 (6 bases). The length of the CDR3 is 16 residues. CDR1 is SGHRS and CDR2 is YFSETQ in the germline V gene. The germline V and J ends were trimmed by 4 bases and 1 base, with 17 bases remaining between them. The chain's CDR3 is CASSPSFGQFQETQYF. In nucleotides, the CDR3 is TGCGCCAGCAGCCCGAGCTTTGGACAGTTCCAAGAGACCCAGTACTTC.

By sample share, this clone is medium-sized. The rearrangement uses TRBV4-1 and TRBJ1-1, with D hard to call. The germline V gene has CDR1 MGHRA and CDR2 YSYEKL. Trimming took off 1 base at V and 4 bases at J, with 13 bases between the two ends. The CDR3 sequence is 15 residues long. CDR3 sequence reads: CASSQVGPRSTEAFF. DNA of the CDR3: TGCGCCAGCAGCCAAGTCGGGCCTCGGAGCACTGAAGCTTTCTTT.

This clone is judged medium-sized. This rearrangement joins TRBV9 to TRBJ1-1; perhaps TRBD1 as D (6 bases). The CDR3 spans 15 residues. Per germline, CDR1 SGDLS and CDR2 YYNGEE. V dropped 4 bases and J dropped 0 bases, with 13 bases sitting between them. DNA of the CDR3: TGTGCCAGCAGCCTCCGGACAGACATGAACACTGAAGCTTTCTTT. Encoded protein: CASSLRTDMNTEAFF.

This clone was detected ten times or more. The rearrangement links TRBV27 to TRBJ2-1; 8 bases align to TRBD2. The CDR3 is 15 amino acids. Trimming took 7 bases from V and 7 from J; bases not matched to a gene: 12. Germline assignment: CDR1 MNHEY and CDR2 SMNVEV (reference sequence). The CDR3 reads CASTALAGGINEQFF. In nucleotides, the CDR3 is TGTGCCAGCACCGCCTTGGCGGGAGGTATTAATGAGCAGTTCTTC.

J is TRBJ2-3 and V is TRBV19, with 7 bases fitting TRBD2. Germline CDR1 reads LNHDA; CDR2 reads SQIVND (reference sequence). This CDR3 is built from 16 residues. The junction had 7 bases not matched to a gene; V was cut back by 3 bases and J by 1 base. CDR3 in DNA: TGTGCCAGTAGTATTCTGGGAGGGCCAGGCACAGATACGCAGTATTTT. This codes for CASSILGGPGTDTQYF.

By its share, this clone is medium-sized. CDR3 amino acids: CASRDRGWTEAFF. The CDR3 DNA is TGTGCCAGCAGGGACAGGGGGTGGACTGAAGCTTTCTTT. The chain couples TRBV6-1 to TRBJ1-1, with 10 bases identical to TRBD1. V gave up 6 bases and J gave up 5 bases; unmatched junction bases: 3. The CDR3 covers 13 residues. The germline CDR1 and CDR2 sequences are MNHNS and SASEGT.

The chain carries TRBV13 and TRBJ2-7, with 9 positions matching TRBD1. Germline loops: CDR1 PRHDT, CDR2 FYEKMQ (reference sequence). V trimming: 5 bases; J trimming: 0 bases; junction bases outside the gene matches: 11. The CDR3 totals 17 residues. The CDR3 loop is CASSPDRGGVSSYEQYF. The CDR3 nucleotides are TGTGCCAGCAGCCCGGACAGGGGCGGGGTGAGCTCCTACGAGCAGTACTTC.

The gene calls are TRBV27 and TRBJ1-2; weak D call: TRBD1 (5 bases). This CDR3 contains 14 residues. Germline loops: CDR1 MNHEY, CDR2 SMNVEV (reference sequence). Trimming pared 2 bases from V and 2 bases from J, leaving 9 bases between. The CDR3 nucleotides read TGTGCCAGCAGTTTACTGGGGGGAAACTATGGCTACACCTTC. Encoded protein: CASSLLGGNYGYTF.

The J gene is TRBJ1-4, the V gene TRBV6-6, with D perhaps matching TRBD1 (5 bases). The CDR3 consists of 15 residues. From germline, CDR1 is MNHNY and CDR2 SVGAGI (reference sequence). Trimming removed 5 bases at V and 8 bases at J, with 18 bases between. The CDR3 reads CASSHSGGSGEKLFF. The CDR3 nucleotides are TGTGCCAGCAGTCATTCTGGGGGAAGCGGGGAAAAACTGTTTTTT.

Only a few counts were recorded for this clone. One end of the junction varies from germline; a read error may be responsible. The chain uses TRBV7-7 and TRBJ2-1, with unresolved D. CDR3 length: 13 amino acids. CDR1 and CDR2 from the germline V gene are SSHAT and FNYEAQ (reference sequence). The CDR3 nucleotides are TGTGCTAGCAGCTTTGGGGTAGGGTATGAGCAGTTCTTC. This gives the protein CASSFGVGYEQFF.

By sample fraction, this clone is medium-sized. The CDR3 loop is CASSYSTGTGYNEQFF. The CDR3 region has the DNA TGTGCCAGCAGTTACTCGACAGGAACAGGGTACAATGAGCAGTTCTTC. The chain employs TRBV6-5 and TRBJ2-1; D possibly corresponds to TRBD1 (6 bases). The length of the CDR3 is 16 residues. Looked up from germline, CDR1 is MNHEY and CDR2 is SVGAGI. Between the trimmed V and J ends, which lost 0 bases and 4 bases, there was a span of 13 bases.

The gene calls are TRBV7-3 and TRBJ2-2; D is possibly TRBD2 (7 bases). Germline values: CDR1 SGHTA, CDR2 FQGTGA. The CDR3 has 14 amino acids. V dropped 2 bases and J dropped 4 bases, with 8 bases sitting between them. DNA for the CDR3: TGTGCCAGCAGCTTAGCGGGGGCCACCGGGGAGCTGTTTTTT. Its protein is CASSLAGATGELFF.

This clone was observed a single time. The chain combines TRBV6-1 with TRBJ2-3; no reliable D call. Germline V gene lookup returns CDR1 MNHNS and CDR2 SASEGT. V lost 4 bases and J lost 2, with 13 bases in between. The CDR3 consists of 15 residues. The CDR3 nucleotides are TGTGCCAGCAGTGTCCTGGCAGCATACACAGATACGCAGTATTTT. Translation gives CASSVLAAYTDTQYF.

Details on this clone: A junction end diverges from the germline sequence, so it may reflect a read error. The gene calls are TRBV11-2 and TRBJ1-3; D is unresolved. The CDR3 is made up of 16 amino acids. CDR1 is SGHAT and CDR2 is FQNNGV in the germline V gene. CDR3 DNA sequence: TGCGCCAGCAGCCAAGATCTTGGGTCCTCTGGAAACACCATATATTTT. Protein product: CASSQDLGSSGNTIYF.

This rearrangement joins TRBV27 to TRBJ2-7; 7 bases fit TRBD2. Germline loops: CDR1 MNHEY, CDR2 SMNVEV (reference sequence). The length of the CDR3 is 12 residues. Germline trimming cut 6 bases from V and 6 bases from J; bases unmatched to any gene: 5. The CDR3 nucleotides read TGTGCCAGCAGCCCCTCGGGGGGCGAGCAGTACTTC. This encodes CASSPSGGEQYF.

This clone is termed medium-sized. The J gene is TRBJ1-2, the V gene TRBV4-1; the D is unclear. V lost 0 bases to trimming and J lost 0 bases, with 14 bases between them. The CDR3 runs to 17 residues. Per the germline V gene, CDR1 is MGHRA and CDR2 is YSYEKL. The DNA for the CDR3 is TGCGCCAGCAGCCAAGAGCGCGAGACAAGAGCTAACTATGGCTACACCTTC. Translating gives CASSQERETRANYGYTF.

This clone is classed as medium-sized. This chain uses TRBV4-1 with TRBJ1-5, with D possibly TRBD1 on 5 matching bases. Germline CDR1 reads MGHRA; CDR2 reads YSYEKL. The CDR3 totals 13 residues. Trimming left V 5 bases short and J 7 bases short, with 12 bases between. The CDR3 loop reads CASSVDRPQPQHF. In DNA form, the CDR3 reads TGCGCCAGCAGCGTAGACAGACCCCAGCCCCAGCATTTT.

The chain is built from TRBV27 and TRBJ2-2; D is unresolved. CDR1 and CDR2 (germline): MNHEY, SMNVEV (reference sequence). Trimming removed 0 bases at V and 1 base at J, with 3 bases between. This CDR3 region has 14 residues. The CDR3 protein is CASSLSMNTGELFF. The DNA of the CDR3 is TGTGCCAGCAGTTTATCCATGAACACCGGGGAGCTGTTTTTT.